The next 24 T cell receptor beta chains were all read from a single sample in a study of T-cell reconstitution after alpha-beta-depleted transplantation in children. Unique molecular identifiers tagged the TCRbeta library. MiXCR was run by TCRdb on the PCR reads, yielding one entry per CDR3 protein. The table records 450,000 to 500,000 distinct CDR3 sequences, under 15% of them present only once. Sequenced material: PBMCs from the stem cell graft donor, taken from the stem cell graft. The receptors shown here come from a human donor who donated a stem cell graft to a child with combined immunodeficiency.

The chain links TRBV18 to TRBJ2-2, with a weak D call TRBD2 (6 bases). Germline V gene lookup returns CDR1 KGHSH and CDR2 LQKENI. The ends were cut back, 2 bases at V and 0 bases at J, with 10 bases in the middle. The CDR3 runs 16 residues. CDR3 sequence reads: CASSPRRDTNTGELFF. The CDR3 DNA reads as TGTGCCAGCTCACCAAGGAGGGATACGAACACCGGGGAGCTGTTTTTT.

The DNA of the CDR3 is TGTGCCAGCAGCTTAGGTCAGGGGGCCTTCAGCGAGACCCAGTACTTC. This translates into CASSLGQGAFSETQYF. V is TRBV11-3 and J is TRBJ2-5, with 8 positions matching TRBD1. Germline assignment: CDR1 SGHNT and CDR2 YENEEA. The CDR3 has 16 residues. Losses at the gene ends were 1 base for V and 5 bases for J; bases not matched to a gene: 9.

This clonotype has more than one count but fewer than ten. The chain couples TRBV27 to TRBJ2-3; D is possibly TRBD1 (6 bases). V was trimmed by 2 bases and J by 4 bases, leaving 10 bases between them. The CDR3 has 14 amino acids. Germline V CDR1 and CDR2: MNHEY, SMNVEV (reference sequence). The CDR3 DNA reads as TGTGCCAGCAGTTTAACCGGGACACCAGATACGCAGTATTTT. Its protein is CASSLTGTPDTQYF.

There are a few counts of this clonotype. The chain couples TRBV4-3 to TRBJ2-5; D unresolved. CDR1 LGHNA and CDR2 YSLEER come from the germline V gene. CDR3 size: 14 residues. Deletions cut 0 bases from V and 2 bases from J, with 7 bases between. DNA for the CDR3: TGCGCCAGCAGCCAAGATCTAGGTCAAGAGACCCAGTACTTC. This encodes CASSQDLGQETQYF.

This clonotype was counted a few times. The rearrangement links TRBV4-2 to TRBJ2-7; 7 positions agree with TRBD1. Germline CDR1 and CDR2: LGHNA and YNFKEQ. There are 15 residues in the CDR3. The J segment lost 2 bases and the V segment lost 2 bases, leaving 6 bases of the junction unmatched. The CDR3 here is CASSQNAGTAYEQYF. The CDR3 region has the DNA TGTGCCAGCAGCCAAAATGCCGGGACAGCCTACGAGCAGTACTTC.

The genes are TRBV12-3 or TRBV12-4 and TRBJ2-2; 11 bases line up with TRBD2. J lost 2 bases, V lost 8 bases, and 7 bases had no gene match. The CDR3 runs to 16 residues. CDR3 coding DNA: TGTGCCAGCCGTCAAACTAGCGGGGGAAACACCGGGGAGCTGTTTTTT. It translates to CASRQTSGGNTGELFF.

This clonotype was seen more than once but under ten times. The chain is built from TRBV12-3 or TRBV12-4 and TRBJ2-2, with D possibly being TRBD1 or TRBD2 (5 bases each). The CDR3 extends over 15 amino acids. The V end was cut by 8 bases, the J end by 3 bases, with 16 bases between. The CDR3 DNA follows: TGTGCCAGCTCTTGGGGGAGTACGGACACCGGGGAGCTGTTTTTT. Residues: CASSWGSTDTGELFF.

The DNA of the CDR3 is TGTGCCAGCAGCCTGTGGGGTATGGAGACCCTCCACTTT. The encoded protein is CASSLWGMETLHF. This chain uses TRBV25-1 with TRBJ1-6; D is ambiguous. The germline CDR1 and CDR2 sequences are MGHDK and SYGVNS. The CDR3 totals 13 residues. Trimming removed 6 bases at V and 14 bases at J, with 17 bases between.

This clonotype was seen a handful of times. The chain couples TRBV20-1 to TRBJ2-5; D might be TRBD1 (5 bases). V was clipped by 5 bases and J by 5 bases, with 12 bases between them. CDR3 length: 12 amino acids. CDR1 and CDR2 from the germline V gene are DFQATT and SNEGSKA (reference sequence). In nucleotides, the CDR3 is TGCAGTGCTCGCAGGGCGTCGGAGACCCAGTACTTC. Translating it yields CSARRASETQYF.

At least ten counts were recorded for this clonotype. The chain carries TRBV12-5 and TRBJ2-2, with no clear D. The CDR3 sequence is 12 residues long. The ends were cut back, 3 bases at V and 2 bases at J, with 1 base in the middle. The germline CDR1 and CDR2 sequences are LGHNT and FRNRAP. The CDR3 DNA is TGTGCTAGTGGTTTTAACACCGGGGAGCTGTTTTTT. Translated: CASGFNTGELFF. Combining the CDR3 with reference TRBV12-5 and TRBJ2-2 gives the whole variable domain DARVTQTPRHKVTEMGQEVTMRCQPILGHNTVFWYRQTMMQGLELLAYFRNRAPLDDSGMPKDRFSAEMPDATLATLKIQPSEPRDSAVYFCASGFNTGELFFGEGSRLTVL.

This clonotype showed up just a few times. This CDR3 is CATSQPGLAGGGADTQYF. CDR3 DNA: TGTGCCACCAGCCAACCGGGACTAGCGGGAGGAGGGGCAGATACGCAGTATTTT. V gene TRBV24-1 combines with J gene TRBJ2-3; 15 bases line up with TRBD2. The trim removed 7 bases at V and 4 bases at J, leaving 11 bases unmatched. Germline V gene lookup returns CDR1 KGHDR and CDR2 SFDVKD. The CDR3 sequence is 18 residues long.

The rearrangement uses TRBV27 and TRBJ2-7; no firm D call. Germline V gene sequence: CDR1 MNHEY, CDR2 SMNVEV (reference sequence). V lost 1 base to trimming and J lost 3 bases, with 13 bases between them. This CDR3 comprises 15 residues. The CDR3 DNA reads TGTGCCAGCAGTTTATTTCCGGGCAGGAGCTACGAGCAGTACTTC. Amino acid sequence: CASSLFPGRSYEQYF.

This clonotype was recorded many times. The chain couples TRBV7-2 to TRBJ2-7, with 8 positions matching TRBD2. V lost 3 bases and J lost 3; bases outside the gene matches: 10. From germline, CDR1 is SGHTA and CDR2 FQGNSA. The CDR3 has 16 amino acids. In DNA, the CDR3 is TGTGCCAGCAGCTTTGGTTACGGGAGGGGAGGCTACGAGCAGTACTTC. Its protein product is CASSFGYGRGGYEQYF.

This clonotype came up many times. This chain joins TRBV14 and TRBJ2-7; D is unclear. The CDR3 is made up of 13 amino acids. V lost 0 bases to trimming and J lost 1 base, with 4 bases between them. Germline V gene lookup returns CDR1 SGHDN and CDR2 FVKESK. The CDR3 DNA reads as TGTGCCAGCAGCCAAGACTATTCCTACGAGCAGTACTTC. Translated: CASSQDYSYEQYF.

The chain couples TRBV3-1 to TRBJ1-5, with D uncertain. CDR1 LGHDT and CDR2 YNNKEL come from the germline V gene (reference sequence). V was trimmed by 2 bases and J by 5 bases, leaving 7 bases between them. The CDR3 runs to 13 residues. Here the CDR3 reads CASSQMRDQPQHF. CDR3 nucleotide sequence: TGTGCCAGCAGCCAAATGCGGGATCAGCCCCAGCATTTT.

The chain uses TRBV12-3 or TRBV12-4 and TRBJ1-5; D possibly corresponds to TRBD1 (5 bases). The CDR3 is 15 amino acids. V shed 7 bases and J shed 0 bases, with 13 bases lying between them. CDR3 bases: TGTGCCAGCAAAGGTGGACAACATAGCAATCAGCCCCAGCATTTT. It specifies CASKGGQHSNQPQHF.

The chain is built from TRBV2 and TRBJ2-3; TRBD2 might be the D (5 bases). The CDR3 spans 14 residues. V was cut by 6 bases and J by 2 bases, with 12 bases left in between. The germline CDR1 and CDR2 sequences are SNHLY and FYNNEI. The CDR3 spells CASSLWETTDTQYF. The CDR3 DNA reads TGTGCCAGCAGCCTTTGGGAGACCACAGATACGCAGTATTTT. Complete variable domain (other parts from reference TRBV2 and TRBJ2-3): EPEVTQTPSHQVTQMGQEVILRCVPISNHLYFYWYRQILGQKVEFLVSFYNNEISEKSEIFDDQFSVERPDGSNFTLKIRSTKLEDSAMYFCASSLWETTDTQYFGPGTRLTVL.

The chain is built from TRBV29-1 and TRBJ2-7; 8 bases line up with TRBD1. CDR3 length: 15 residues. V gave up 5 bases and J gave up 4 bases; unmatched junction bases: 13. Germline V CDR1 and CDR2: SQVTM, ANQGSEA. Here the CDR3 reads CSVRGGQGLAYEQYF. The CDR3 DNA follows: TGCAGCGTTCGGGGCGGACAGGGTCTAGCTTACGAGCAGTACTTC.

The chain links TRBV30 to TRBJ2-7, with TRBD1 as a possible D gene (5 bases). CDR1 is GTSNPN, CDR2 SVGIG, per germline (reference sequence). V shed 0 bases and J shed 4 bases, with 10 bases lying between them. The CDR3 covers 13 residues. The CDR3 sequence is CAWSVLGPYEQYF. The CDR3 DNA follows: TGTGCCTGGAGTGTACTGGGGCCATACGAGCAGTACTTC.

This clonotype was seen a handful of times. This chain uses TRBV7-8 with TRBJ2-1; D could derive from TRBD1 or TRBD2 (6 bases each). The V end lost 5 bases, the J end lost 7 bases, and 24 bases lay between the germline ends. Germline-derived CDR1 and CDR2 are SGHVS and FQNEAQ. CDR3 size: 17 residues. The CDR3 bases are TGTGCCAGCAGCCAGAGACCGGGGGCTAACGATTGGAATGAGCAGTTCTTC. The encoded protein is CASSQRPGANDWNEQFF.

The chain recombines TRBV11-3 with TRBJ2-3, with D tentatively TRBD1 (6 bases). The germline gives CDR1 SGHNT, CDR2 YENEEA. The CDR3 contains 16 residues. V lost 4 bases to trimming and J lost 2 bases, with 16 bases between them. This chain's CDR3 is CASSSYRVGLTDTQYF. CDR3 DNA: TGTGCCAGCAGCTCCTACAGGGTAGGGCTCACAGATACGCAGTATTTT.

This clonotype has a handful of counts. This chain links TRBV11-3 with TRBJ2-1; TRBD1 matches at 7 bases. The CDR3 has 16 residues. Trimming took 1 base from V and 5 from J; bases not matched to a gene: 8. Germline CDR1 SGHNT, CDR2 YENEEA. The DNA of the CDR3 is TGTGCCAGCAGCTTAGGCCGGACAGGCAATAACAATGAGCAGTTCTTC. Translated, it gives CASSLGRTGNNNEQFF.

The gene calls are TRBV20-1 and TRBJ2-3; D possibly corresponds to TRBD1 (6 bases). This CDR3 has 12 amino acids. Germline CDR1 reads DFQATT; CDR2 reads SNEGSKA (reference sequence). Trimming shortened V by 6 bases and J by 4 bases, and 11 bases separated the two germline ends. The CDR3 coding sequence is TGCAGTGCACCACAGGGTCCAGATACGCAGTATTTT. This gives the protein CSAPQGPDTQYF.

This clonotype was counted ten times or more. The chain is built from TRBV6-1 and TRBJ2-7, with TRBD2 matching 7 bases. Losses at the gene ends were 5 bases for V and 2 bases for J; bases not matched to a gene: 6. This CDR3 has 14 amino acids. Germline CDR1 is MNHNS and CDR2 is SASEGT. The CDR3: CASSLGLGPYEQYF. CDR3 nucleotides: TGTGCCAGCAGTCTCGGACTAGGTCCCTACGAGCAGTACTTC.